Following are 8 T cell receptor beta chains from one sample sequenced in a study of T cells in Graves' hyperthyroidism and ophthalmopathy. Amplification targeted TCR beta CDR3 regions from RNA transcripts. Primed by the HTBI set, a first-round RT-PCR was run on the TCR CDR3. TCRdb reprocessed the multiplex PCR reads via MiXCR and lists one record per CDR3 protein. The sample lists approximately 640,000 distinct CDR3 sequences; under 20% were seen once. Sequenced material: blood. The source of these receptors is a woman in her thirties with Graves' hyperthyroidism.

The rearrangement uses TRBV19 and TRBJ1-5; D call uncertain. The CDR3 consists of 14 residues. The germline CDR1 and CDR2 sequences are LNHDA and SQIVND (reference sequence). The ends were cut back, 2 bases at V and 6 bases at J, with 11 bases in the middle. CDR3 sequence: CASSIPPRFQPQHF. The CDR3 nucleotides are TGTGCCAGTAGTATACCCCCAAGGTTTCAGCCCCAGCATTTT.

This clonotype came up many times. The V call is TRBV2, the J call TRBJ2-7; tentatively, D is TRBD1 (6 bases). The germline gives CDR1 SNHLY, CDR2 FYNNEI. This CDR3 region has 13 residues. The V gene lost 10 bases and the J gene lost 2 bases, with 15 bases spanning the gap. CDR3 nucleotides: TGTGCCATCACCCAGGGGTTTCCCTACGAGCAGTACTTC. It is translated as CAITQGFPYEQYF.

This clonotype showed up many times. This chain connects TRBV6-1 to TRBJ1-1; 7 positions agree with TRBD1. CDR1 MNHNS and CDR2 SASEGT come from the germline V gene. This CDR3 has 16 amino acids. Unmatched junction bases numbered 10, after V lost 5 bases and J lost 1 base. CDR3 bases: TGTGCCAGCAGTCCCCAATTTACAGGGGAGAACACTGAAGCTTTCTTT. As protein: CASSPQFTGENTEAFF.

Turning to this clonotype: The missing conserved phenylalanine or tryptophan at the end of this CDR3 makes a read error likely. The chain joins TRBV4-2 to TRBJ2-7; D not certain. Germline V gene data show CDR1 as LGHNA and CDR2 as YNFKEQ. There are 13 residues in the CDR3. V shed 1 base and J shed 3 bases, with 7 bases lying between them. The CDR3 is CASSQVSSYEQYL. The CDR3 DNA follows: TGTGCCAGCAGCCAAGTATCAAGCTACGAGCAGTACCTC.

As for this clonotype: A much larger clone lies one base from this, so it may be a read error. This chain connects TRBV14 to TRBJ1-1, with D possibly being TRBD1 (6 bases). Trimming left V 1 base short and J 4 bases short, with 13 bases between. Per germline, CDR1 SGHDN and CDR2 FVKESK. CDR3 length: 15 residues. CDR3 in amino acids: CASSQVGGGVTEAFF. CDR3 DNA sequence: TGTGCCAGCAGCCAAGTCGGAGGGGGGGTCACTGAAGCTTTCTTT.

Turning to this clonotype: A read error may produce the germline difference seen at one junction end. The J gene is TRBJ2-2, the V gene TRBV30; 7 bases are shared with TRBD2. Germline CDR1 and CDR2: GTSNPN and SVGIG (reference sequence). This CDR3 is built from 16 residues. This CDR3 is CAWGGVAGSNTGELLF. CDR3 nucleotide sequence: TGTGCCTGGGGGGGGGTAGCAGGGTCTAACACCGGGGAGCTGCTTTTT.

The chain has TRBV19 and TRBJ2-1, with D tentatively TRBD2 (5 bases). Germline loops: CDR1 LNHDA, CDR2 SQIVND (reference sequence). The CDR3 extends over 14 amino acids. V dropped 4 bases and J dropped 3 bases, with 10 bases sitting between them. The chain's CDR3 is CASSRASSYNEQFF. The CDR3 DNA reads as TGTGCCAGTAGTAGGGCTAGCAGCTACAATGAGCAGTTCTTC.

The table lists this clonotype with many counts. The gene calls are TRBV6-1 and TRBJ1-2; weak D call: TRBD1 (6 bases). This CDR3 has 12 amino acids. Germline V gene sequence: CDR1 MNHNS, CDR2 SASEGT. Between the trimmed V and J ends, which lost 3 bases and 7 bases, there was a span of 9 bases. CDR3 sequence reads: CASSDMDSGYTF. CDR3 DNA: TGTGCCAGCAGTGATATGGACAGTGGCTACACCTTC.